The 2 T cell receptor beta chains below were found in one sample sequenced in a study of T-cell reconstitution after alpha-beta-depleted transplantation in children. Preparation of the TCRbeta library involved a method that used unique molecular identifiers. Using its own MiXCR run on the PCR reads, TCRdb lists one record per CDR3 protein. Here the sample spans 250,000 to 400,000 distinct CDR3 sequences, around 20% being singletons. The starting material was PBMCs, mostly from graft donor cells, obtained 180 days after TCRalphabeta/CD19-depleted stem cell transplant. The receptors originated from a male patient aged 10-17 years who had a stem cell transplant for acute lymphoblastic leukemia, so the T cells may come from the graft donor.

The sample holds a few counts of this clonotype. The genes are TRBV7-2 and TRBJ2-5, with 10 bases identical to TRBD2. V was pared by 6 bases and J by 4 bases, with 14 bases of the junction left unmatched. Germline-derived CDR1 and CDR2 are SGHTA and FQGNSA. The CDR3 is 17 residues long. CDR3 amino acids: CASRSGTSARGRETQYF. The CDR3 DNA sequence: TGTGCCAGCAGGTCCGGGACTAGCGCCCGAGGGAGAGAGACCCAGTACTTC.

This clonotype has more than one count but fewer than ten. The rearrangement joins TRBV5-1 to TRBJ2-1, with 7 bases identical to TRBD1. Germline trimming cut 2 bases from V and 4 bases from J; bases unmatched to any gene: 9. The CDR3 is made up of 16 amino acids. Germline V CDR1 and CDR2: SGHRS, YFSETQ. CDR3 protein: CASSFWDSPIYNEQFF. For the CDR3, the DNA is TGCGCCAGCAGCTTCTGGGACAGTCCCATTTACAATGAGCAGTTCTTC.